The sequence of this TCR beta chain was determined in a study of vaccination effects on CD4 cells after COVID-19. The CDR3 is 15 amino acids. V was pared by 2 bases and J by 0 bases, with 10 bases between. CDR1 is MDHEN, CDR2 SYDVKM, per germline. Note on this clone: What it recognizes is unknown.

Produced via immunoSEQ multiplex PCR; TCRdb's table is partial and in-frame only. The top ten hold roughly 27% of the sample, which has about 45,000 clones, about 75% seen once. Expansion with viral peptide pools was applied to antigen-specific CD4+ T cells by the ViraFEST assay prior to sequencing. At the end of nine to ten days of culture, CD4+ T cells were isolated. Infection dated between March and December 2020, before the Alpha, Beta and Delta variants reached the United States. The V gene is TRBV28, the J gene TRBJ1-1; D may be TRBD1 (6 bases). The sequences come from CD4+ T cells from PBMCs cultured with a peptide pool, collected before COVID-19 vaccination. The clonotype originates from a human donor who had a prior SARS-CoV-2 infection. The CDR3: CASSLGGAVNTEAFF. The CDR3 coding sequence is TGTGCCAGCAGTTTAGGGGGGGCCGTGAACACTGAAGCTTTCTTT.